Sequencing of this T cell receptor beta chain was carried out in a study of shared clonotypes between healthy human individuals (TCRdb year 2020). Turning to the overall study: Three men and a couple of women, aged 18 to 49 years, made up the cohort. For each donor, CD4 naive and CD4 memory were each given three plates, CD8 naive was given two plates, and CD8 memory was given one plate. Blood TCR repertoires of 5 or 6 healthy adults were deeply sequenced to estimate repertoire size and the extent of clonotype sharing between individuals. Different laboratories and diverse techniques were used to prepare libraries and sequence TCR repertoires, to increase sequencing depth and limit assay-specific biases. Per donor, leukapheresis produced somewhere between about 0.8 and 9 billion PBMCs.

General conclusions and limits of the study: Sharing across a few donors was observed for around 5% of naive CD4, over 3% of naive CD8, 2% to 2.5% of memory CD4, and about 0.4% of memory CD8 clonotypes. Because the study included only a small number of donors, the genetic and exposure-history diversity represented was limited. Even with the large sequencing depth, rarefaction of the sorted-subset datasets indicated that sequencing was incomplete. Sampling was restricted to blood, and TCR repertoires in tissues likely differ from the TCR repertoires found in blood. Larger estimated clonotype richness was generally found for naive subsets than for memory subsets. Based on pairwise subsampling, the degree of clonotype sharing among donors was expected to be affected by sequencing depth. Clonotypes shared by all four sorted-subset donors showed higher generation probabilities than non-shared clonotypes.

Healthy HIV-negative adults with no recently reported acute infections or vaccinations were included as donors. Every donor was a Caucasian adult residing in Nashville, Tennessee, USA. Magnetic negative selection was used to enrich CD4+ T cells, after which naive cells were positively selected on CD45RA and the negative fraction became the memory subset. Blood was obtained by leukapheresis, after which PBMCs were separated by Ficoll-Histopaque density gradient centrifugation and cryopreserved in liquid nitrogen vapor phase. Analytical flow cytometry was used to check the purity and quantity of each magnetically sorted T cell population. Each sorted fraction had its genomic DNA isolated and then quantified by UV absorbance on a Nanodrop 2000c. From the cysteine up to the phenylalanine, the CDR3 has a length of 13 residues. The sequence is cut down to CDR3 DNA, 39 bases in frame from base 1. Via the germline V gene, CDR1 is SGHRS and CDR2 YFSETQ. V ends up 4 bases short and J 8 bases short, with an unmatched junction base count of 5.

Using the deep immunoSEQ assay, TCR CDR3 regions were amplified from genomic DNA by multiplex PCR. For each cell subset, the extracted genomic DNA was distributed evenly across all wells of several immunoSEQ 96-well plates, and each plate served as one replicate. Each replicate PCR for sorted subsets received roughly 0.2 ug genomic DNA, equal to about 30,000 T cell genomes. The purified libraries were quantified using a Qubit 3.0 fluorometer, sized with a Bioanalyzer 2100, and then quantified again using the KAPA Library Quantification kit. Every immunoSEQ 96-well plate was sequenced on a separate single-read 150-cycle Illumina NextSeq 550 flow cell. The original pipeline was this. Because only junctional sequences without quality scores were contained in the immunoSEQ output, filtering matching that applied to full-length reads could not be performed. Sequences were annotated with PyIR, a Python wrapper for IgBLAST v1.9, using IMGT germline references to assign V/J genes and CDR3. Reads were filtered out if the reads had weak V/J assignments (E-value above 1e-6), no CDR3, stop codons, out-of-frame junctions, or ambiguous translated residues. V3J clonotypes were defined as sequences sharing an identical inferred V gene, J gene, and CDR3 amino acid sequence. To compute the percentage overlap between repertoires, the number of shared unique clonotypes was divided by the size of the smaller repertoire. Three approaches were used to assess repertoire richness: RTK rarefaction, the Chao1 estimator, and Recon v2.1 estimates of unobserved clonotypes. Generation probabilities for all TCRbeta clonotypes obtained by the gDNA method from several donors were computed using OLGA. What TCRdb holds here is the immuneACCESS table cut down to in-frame rearrangements. Part of the clones is not present; checked against another copy, under half of the missing clones reflect an unresolved V gene, and the others are unexplained. V, J and clone size are those of that table, while D and trimming were read from the DNA. The sample includes about 2.4 million clones, with over 85% observed a single time. The ten largest clones capture approximately 0.35% of the sample.

Notes on this clone: What antigen it recognizes has not been identified. No much larger clonotype is one base removed from it; base qualities were not supplied.

The V and J genes are TRBV5-1 and TRBJ1-4, and 7 junctional nucleotides match TRBD1. The source material was naive CD4+ T cells from PBMCs. The meaning of the sample's cell subset or site label: CD45RA+ positively selected. This clonotype originated in a man aged 18 to 30 in good health. Some clones in this sample may be carry-over from other donors' samples. The nucleotides read TGCGCCAGCAGCGAGGGGGCGCACGAAAAACTGTTTTTT. Its protein product is CASSEGAHEKLFF.